What follows are 4 T cell receptor beta chains derived from one specimen sequenced in a study of T-cell memory formation after mild COVID-19. TCRdb reprocessed the 5' RACE reads with MiXCR, giving one entry per CDR3 protein. The profile shows fewer than 700,000 distinct CDR3 sequences, 18% of them singletons. Sequencing was carried out using PBMCs or a T cell subset sorted from them (not recorded which). These receptors were taken from an adult woman who had mild COVID-19 (a few samples of this study predate the infection). Cell type and time point are not known.

A few counts support this clonotype. The V and J genes are TRBV2 and TRBJ2-5; a weak D match, TRBD2 (7 bases). CDR1 is SNHLY and CDR2 is FYNNEI in the germline V gene. Trimming stripped 9 bases from V and 5 bases from J, with 13 bases between. This CDR3 has 12 amino acids. The CDR3 reads CARRGGGETQYF. Here the CDR3 DNA reads TGTGCCAGGAGGGGGGGAGGTGAGACCCAGTACTTC.

This clonotype was observed a handful of times. The chain links TRBV15 to TRBJ1-5; perhaps TRBD1 as D (5 bases). This CDR3 spans 13 amino acids. V shed 1 base and J shed 6 bases, with 7 bases lying between them. CDR1 is LNHNV, CDR2 YYDKDF, per germline (reference sequence). CDR3 protein: CATSRVRGQPQHF. The CDR3 bases are TGTGCCACCAGCAGAGTGAGGGGTCAGCCCCAGCATTTT.

This chain connects TRBV3-1 to TRBJ2-1, with 11 bases matching TRBD2. J was trimmed by 4 bases and V by 1 base; bases with no gene match: 3. This CDR3 spans 16 amino acids. In germline, CDR1 is LGHDT, CDR2 YNNKEL (reference sequence). This CDR3 is CASSQVLAGGYNEQFF. The CDR3 DNA reads as TGTGCCAGCAGCCAAGTGCTAGCGGGGGGATACAATGAGCAGTTCTTC.

The chain links TRBV12-3 or TRBV12-4 to TRBJ2-7, with a tentative D call TRBD2 (5 bases). There are 14 residues in the CDR3. V lost 6 bases, J lost 3 bases, and 15 bases lay in between. CDR3 protein: CASSEGSGGYEQYF. The CDR3 DNA reads TGTGCCAGCAGCGAAGGGAGTGGCGGCTACGAGCAGTACTTC.